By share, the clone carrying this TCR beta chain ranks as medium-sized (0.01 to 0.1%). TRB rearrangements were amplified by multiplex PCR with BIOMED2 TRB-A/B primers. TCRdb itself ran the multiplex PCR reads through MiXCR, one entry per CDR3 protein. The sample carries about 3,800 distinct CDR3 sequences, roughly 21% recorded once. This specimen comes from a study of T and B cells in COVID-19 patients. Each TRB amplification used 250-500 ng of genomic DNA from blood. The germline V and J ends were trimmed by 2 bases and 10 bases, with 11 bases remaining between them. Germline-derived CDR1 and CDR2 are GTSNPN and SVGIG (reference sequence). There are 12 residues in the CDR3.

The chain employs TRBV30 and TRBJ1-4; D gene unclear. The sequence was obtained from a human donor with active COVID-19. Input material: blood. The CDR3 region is CAWSIRPAKLFF. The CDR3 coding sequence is TGTGCCTGGAGTATCCGACCCGCAAAACTGTTTTTT.